This TCR beta chain is from a study of technical replicates of blood from four donors. Generated by immunoSEQ multiplex PCR, the TCRdb table keeps only in-frame clones and is missing some. The table has approximately 13,000 clones, 70% to 90% seen once. The sequencing sample was made of PBMCs. The TCR comes from a human donor in good health.

The CDR3 reads CASSDDRDSYSNQPQHF. The CDR3 region has the DNA TGTGCCAGCAGTGACGACAGGGACTCTTATAGCAATCAGCCCCAGCATTTT. The rearrangement uses TRBV6-1 and TRBJ1-5; 7 nucleotides agree with TRBD1. This CDR3 region has 17 residues. Germline-derived CDR1 and CDR2 are MNHNS and SASEGT. Trimming at V came to 3 bases and at J to 0 bases, leaving 8 bases not matched to a gene.